The next 2 T cell receptor beta chains were all read from a single sample in a study of blood T cell repertoires in COVID-19. The assay was immunoSEQ multiplex PCR, and TCRdb's table has in-frame clones only and misses some. This table has around 70,000 clones, less than 90% appearing once. Sequencing input: peripheral blood. These receptors all stem from a man aged 50 to 60 with COVID-19, enrolled during active disease.

The chain employs TRBV29-1 and TRBJ2-4; D gene ambiguous. The V end lost 4 bases, the J end lost 6 bases, and 7 bases lay between the germline ends. The CDR3 extends over 11 amino acids. The germline gives CDR1 SQVTM, CDR2 ANQGSEA. The CDR3 bases are TGCAGCGTTGGCGAGAGAAACATTCAGTACTTC. Its protein product is CSVGERNIQYF.

This chain connects TRBV18 to TRBJ2-7; 9 bases agree with TRBD1. The CDR3 consists of 13 residues. CDR1 KGHSH and CDR2 LQKENI come from the germline V gene. With 1 base clipped from V and 6 bases from J, the junction kept 1 base outside the gene matches. The CDR3 is CASSPQGQGEQYF. DNA of the CDR3: TGTGCCAGCTCACCACAGGGACAGGGCGAGCAGTACTTC.